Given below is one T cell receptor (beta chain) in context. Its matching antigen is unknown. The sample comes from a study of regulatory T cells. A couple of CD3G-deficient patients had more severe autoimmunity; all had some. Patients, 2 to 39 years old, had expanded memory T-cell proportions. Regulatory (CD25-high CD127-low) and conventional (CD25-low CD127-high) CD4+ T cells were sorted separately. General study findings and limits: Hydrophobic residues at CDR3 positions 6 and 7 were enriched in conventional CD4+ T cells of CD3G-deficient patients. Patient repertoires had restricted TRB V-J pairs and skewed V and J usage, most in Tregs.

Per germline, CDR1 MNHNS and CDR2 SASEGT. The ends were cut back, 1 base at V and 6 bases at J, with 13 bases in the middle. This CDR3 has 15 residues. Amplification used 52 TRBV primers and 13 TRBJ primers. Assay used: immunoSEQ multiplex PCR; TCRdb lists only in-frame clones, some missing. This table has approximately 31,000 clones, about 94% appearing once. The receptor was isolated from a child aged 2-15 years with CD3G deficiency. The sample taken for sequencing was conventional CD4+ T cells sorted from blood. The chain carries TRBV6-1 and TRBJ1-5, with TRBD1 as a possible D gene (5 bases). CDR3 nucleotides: TGTGCCAGCAGTGAAGTCGGAAGGGGTCGTCAGCCCCAGCATTTT. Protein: CASSEVGRGRQPQHF.